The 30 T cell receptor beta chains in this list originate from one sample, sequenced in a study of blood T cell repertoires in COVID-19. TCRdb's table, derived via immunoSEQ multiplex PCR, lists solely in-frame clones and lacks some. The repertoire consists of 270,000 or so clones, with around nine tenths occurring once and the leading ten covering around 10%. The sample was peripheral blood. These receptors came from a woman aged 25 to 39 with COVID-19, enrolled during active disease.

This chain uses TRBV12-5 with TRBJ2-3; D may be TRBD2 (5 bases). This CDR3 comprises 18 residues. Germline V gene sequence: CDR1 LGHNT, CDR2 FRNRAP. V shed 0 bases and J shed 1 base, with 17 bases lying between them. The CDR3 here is CASGLVPFGGRRTDTQYF. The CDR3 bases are TGTGCTAGTGGTTTGGTACCGTTTGGCGGGCGTCGCACAGATACGCAGTATTTT.

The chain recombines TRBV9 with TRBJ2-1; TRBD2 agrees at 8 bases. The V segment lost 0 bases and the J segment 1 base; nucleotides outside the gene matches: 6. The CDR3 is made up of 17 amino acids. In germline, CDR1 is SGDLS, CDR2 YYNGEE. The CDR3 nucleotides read TGTGCCAGCAGCGTAGGAAAGCGGGGGATATCCTACAATGAGCAGTTCTTC. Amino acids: CASSVGKRGISYNEQFF.

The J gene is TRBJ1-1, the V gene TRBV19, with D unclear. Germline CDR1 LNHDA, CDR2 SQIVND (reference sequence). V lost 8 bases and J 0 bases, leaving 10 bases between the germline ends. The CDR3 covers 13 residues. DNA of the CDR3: TGTGCCAGTGGTGCGGAGCTGAACACTGAAGCTTTCTTT. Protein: CASGAELNTEAFF.

The CDR3 nucleotides read TGTGCCAGCAGTGAAGCGCCTTGGAAGGCTCGGAGAGATTATGGCTACACCTTC. Its protein product is CASSEAPWKARRDYGYTF. The V and J genes are TRBV6-1 and TRBJ1-2, with unresolved D. CDR1 MNHNS and CDR2 SASEGT come from the germline V gene. V was pared by 0 bases and J by 5 bases, with 22 bases between. The CDR3 has 18 amino acids.

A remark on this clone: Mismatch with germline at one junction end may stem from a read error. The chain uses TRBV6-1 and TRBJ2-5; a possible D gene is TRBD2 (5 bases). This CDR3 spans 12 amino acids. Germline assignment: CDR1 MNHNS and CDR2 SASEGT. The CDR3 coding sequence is TGTGCCAGCACTGAAACTAGGGAGACCCAGTACTTC. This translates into CASTETRETQYF.

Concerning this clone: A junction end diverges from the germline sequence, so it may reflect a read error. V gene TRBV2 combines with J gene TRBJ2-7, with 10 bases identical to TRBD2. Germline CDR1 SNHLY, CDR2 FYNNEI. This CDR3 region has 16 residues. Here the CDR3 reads CASREGLAAISYEQYF. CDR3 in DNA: TGTGCCAGCAGGGAAGGACTAGCGGCCATCTCCTACGAGCAGTACTTC.

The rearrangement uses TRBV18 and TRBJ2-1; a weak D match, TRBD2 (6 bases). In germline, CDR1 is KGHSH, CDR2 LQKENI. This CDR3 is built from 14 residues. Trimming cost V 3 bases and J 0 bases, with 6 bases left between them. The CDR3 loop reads CASSPRGSYNEQFF. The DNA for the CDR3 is TGTGCCAGCTCACCGCGGGGCTCCTACAATGAGCAGTTCTTC.

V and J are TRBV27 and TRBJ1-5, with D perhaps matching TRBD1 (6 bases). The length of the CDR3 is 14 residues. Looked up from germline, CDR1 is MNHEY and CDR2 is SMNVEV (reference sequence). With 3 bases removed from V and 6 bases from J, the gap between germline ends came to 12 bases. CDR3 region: CASSFWAGAQPQHF. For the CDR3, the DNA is TGTGCCAGCAGTTTTTGGGCAGGGGCTCAGCCCCAGCATTTT.

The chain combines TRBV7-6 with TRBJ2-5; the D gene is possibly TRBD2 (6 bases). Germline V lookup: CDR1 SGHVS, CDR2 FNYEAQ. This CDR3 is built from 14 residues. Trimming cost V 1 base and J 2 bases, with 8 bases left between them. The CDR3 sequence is CASSLGGRQETQYF. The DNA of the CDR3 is TGTGCCAGCAGCTTAGGTGGGAGGCAAGAGACCCAGTACTTC.

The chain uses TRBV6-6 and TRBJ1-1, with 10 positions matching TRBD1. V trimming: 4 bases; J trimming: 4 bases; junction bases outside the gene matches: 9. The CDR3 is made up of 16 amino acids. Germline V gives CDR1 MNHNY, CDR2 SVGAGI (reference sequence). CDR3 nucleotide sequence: TGTGCCAGCAGTTCGGGACAGGGGACGTCTCGCACTGAAGCTTTCTTT. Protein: CASSSGQGTSRTEAFF.

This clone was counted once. The CDR3 region is CASSQGQLAASNTGELFF. The CDR3 DNA is TGTGCCAGCAGCCAGGGCCAACTAGCGGCCTCGAACACCGGGGAGCTGTTTTTT. The V call is TRBV3-1 (or the pseudogene TRBV3-2), the J call TRBJ2-2; 8 nucleotides match TRBD2. This CDR3 is built from 18 residues. Germline CDR1 is LGHDT and CDR2 is YNNKEL (reference sequence). Trimming cost V 3 bases and J 0 bases; bases outside gene matches: 9.

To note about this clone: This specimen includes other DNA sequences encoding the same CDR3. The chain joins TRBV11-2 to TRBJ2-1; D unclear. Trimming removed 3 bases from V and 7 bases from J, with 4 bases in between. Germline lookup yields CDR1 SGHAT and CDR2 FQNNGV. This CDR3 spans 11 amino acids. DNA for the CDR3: TGTGCCAGCAGCTTGACTAATGAGCAGTTCTTC. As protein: CASSLTNEQFF.

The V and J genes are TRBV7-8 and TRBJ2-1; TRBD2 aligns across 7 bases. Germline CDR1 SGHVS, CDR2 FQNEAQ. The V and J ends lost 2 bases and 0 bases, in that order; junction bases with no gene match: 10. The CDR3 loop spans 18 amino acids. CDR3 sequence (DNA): TGTGCCAGCAGCTTATATCCTGGGGGGGGACGCTCCTACAATGAGCAGTTCTTC. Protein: CASSLYPGGGRSYNEQFF.

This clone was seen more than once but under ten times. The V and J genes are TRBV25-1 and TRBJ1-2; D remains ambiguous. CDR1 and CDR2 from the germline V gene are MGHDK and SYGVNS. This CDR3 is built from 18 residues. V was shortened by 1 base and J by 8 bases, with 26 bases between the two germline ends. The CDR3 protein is CASSESPRPQRSSRGYTF. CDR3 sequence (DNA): TGTGCCAGCAGTGAATCTCCACGCCCGCAGCGGTCCTCGCGGGGCTACACCTTC.

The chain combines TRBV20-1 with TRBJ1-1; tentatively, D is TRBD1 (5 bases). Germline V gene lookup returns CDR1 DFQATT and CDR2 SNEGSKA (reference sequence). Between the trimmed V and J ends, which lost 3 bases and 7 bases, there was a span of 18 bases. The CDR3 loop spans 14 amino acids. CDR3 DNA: TGCAGTGCTAGTTTCGGCAGGGCGGGGGGTGAAGCTTTCTTT. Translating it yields CSASFGRAGGEAFF.

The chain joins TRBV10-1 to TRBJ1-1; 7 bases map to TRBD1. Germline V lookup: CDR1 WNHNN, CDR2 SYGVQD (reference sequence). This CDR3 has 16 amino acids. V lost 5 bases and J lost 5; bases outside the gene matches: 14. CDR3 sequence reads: CASSRLQGIGRTEAFF. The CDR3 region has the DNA TGCGCCAGCAGTCGACTACAGGGGATCGGGCGAACTGAAGCTTTCTTT.

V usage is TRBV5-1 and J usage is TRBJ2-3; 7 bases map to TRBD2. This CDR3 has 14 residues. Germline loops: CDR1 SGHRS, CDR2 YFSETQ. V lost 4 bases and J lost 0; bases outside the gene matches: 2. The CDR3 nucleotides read TGCGCCAGCAGCCCTAGCGGTAGCACAGATACGCAGTATTTT. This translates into CASSPSGSTDTQYF.

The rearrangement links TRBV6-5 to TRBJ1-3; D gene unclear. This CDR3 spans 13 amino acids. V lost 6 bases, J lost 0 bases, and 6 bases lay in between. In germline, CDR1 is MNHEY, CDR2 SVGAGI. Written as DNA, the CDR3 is TGTGCCAGCAGCCCAGACTCTGGAAACACCATATATTTT. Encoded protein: CASSPDSGNTIYF.

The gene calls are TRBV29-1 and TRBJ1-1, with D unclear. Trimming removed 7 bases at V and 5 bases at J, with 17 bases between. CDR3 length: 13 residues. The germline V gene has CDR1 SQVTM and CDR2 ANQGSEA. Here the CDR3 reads CSGSQTRTTEAFF. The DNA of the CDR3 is TGCAGCGGATCCCAAACACGGACTACTGAAGCTTTCTTT. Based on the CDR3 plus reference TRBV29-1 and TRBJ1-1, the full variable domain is SAVISQKPSRDICQRGTSLTIQCQVDSQVTMMFWYRQQPGQSLTLIATANQGSEATYESGFVIDKFPISRPNLTFSTLTVSNMSPEDSSIYLCSGSQTRTTEAFFGQGTRLTVV.

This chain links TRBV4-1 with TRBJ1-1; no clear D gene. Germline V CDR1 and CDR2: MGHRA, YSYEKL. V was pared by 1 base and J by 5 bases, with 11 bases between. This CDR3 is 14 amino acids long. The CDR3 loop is CASSQGREWTEAFF. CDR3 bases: TGCGCCAGCAGCCAAGGGAGGGAATGGACTGAAGCTTTCTTT.

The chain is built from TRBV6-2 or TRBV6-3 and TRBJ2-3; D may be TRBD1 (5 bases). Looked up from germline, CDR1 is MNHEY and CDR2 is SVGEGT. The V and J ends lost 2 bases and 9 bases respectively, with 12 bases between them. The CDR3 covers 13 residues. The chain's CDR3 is CASSYGGTGTQYF. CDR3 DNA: TGTGCCAGCAGTTACGGCGGCACAGGAACGCAGTATTTT.

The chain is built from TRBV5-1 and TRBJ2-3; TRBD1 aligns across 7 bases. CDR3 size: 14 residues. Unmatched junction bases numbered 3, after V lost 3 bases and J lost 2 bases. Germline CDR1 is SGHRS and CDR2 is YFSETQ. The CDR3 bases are TGCGCCAGCAGCTCGGGACAGTTCACAGATACGCAGTATTTT. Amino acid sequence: CASSSGQFTDTQYF.

The CDR3 DNA reads TGTGCCAGCAGTTCCCTACAACTAGCGTCTCGCACAGATACGCAGTATTTT. Translation gives CASSSLQLASRTDTQYF. This chain connects TRBV27 to TRBJ2-3; 7 bases are a match to TRBD2. J gave up 1 base and V 4 bases, and 11 bases lay outside the gene matches. Germline CDR1 is MNHEY and CDR2 is SMNVEV (reference sequence). The CDR3 is 17 residues long.

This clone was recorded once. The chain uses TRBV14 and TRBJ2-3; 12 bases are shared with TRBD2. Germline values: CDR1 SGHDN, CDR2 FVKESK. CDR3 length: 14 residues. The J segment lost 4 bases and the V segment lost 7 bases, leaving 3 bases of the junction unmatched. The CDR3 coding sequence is TGTGCCAGCACCCTAGCGGGGGGGTCAGATACGCAGTATTTT. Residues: CASTLAGGSDTQYF.

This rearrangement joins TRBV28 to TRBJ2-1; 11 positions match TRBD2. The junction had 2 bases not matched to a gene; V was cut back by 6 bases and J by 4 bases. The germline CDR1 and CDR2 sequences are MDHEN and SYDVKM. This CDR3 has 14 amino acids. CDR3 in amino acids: CASRLAGAYNEQFF. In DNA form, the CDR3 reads TGTGCCAGCAGACTAGCGGGGGCGTACAATGAGCAGTTCTTC.

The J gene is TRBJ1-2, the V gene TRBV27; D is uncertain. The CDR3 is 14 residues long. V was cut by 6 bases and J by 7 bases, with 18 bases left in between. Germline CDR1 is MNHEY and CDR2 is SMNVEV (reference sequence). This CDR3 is CASRPSGLASGYTF. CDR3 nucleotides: TGTGCCAGCAGACCCTCGGGGTTGGCTAGTGGCTACACCTTC.

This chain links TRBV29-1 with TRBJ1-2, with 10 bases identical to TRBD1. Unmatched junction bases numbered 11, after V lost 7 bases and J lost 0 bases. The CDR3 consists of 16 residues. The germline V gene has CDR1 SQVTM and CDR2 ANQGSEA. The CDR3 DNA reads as TGCAGCGCGGGTGGCAGACAGGGGGCTGCTAACTATGGCTACACCTTC. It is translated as CSAGGRQGAANYGYTF.

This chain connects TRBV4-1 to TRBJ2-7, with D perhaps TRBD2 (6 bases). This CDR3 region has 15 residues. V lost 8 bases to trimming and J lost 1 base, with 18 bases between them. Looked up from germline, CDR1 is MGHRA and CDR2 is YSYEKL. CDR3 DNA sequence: TGCGCCAGCGCCCACCTGGCAGGGAGGTCCTACGAGCAGTACTTC. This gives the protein CASAHLAGRSYEQYF.

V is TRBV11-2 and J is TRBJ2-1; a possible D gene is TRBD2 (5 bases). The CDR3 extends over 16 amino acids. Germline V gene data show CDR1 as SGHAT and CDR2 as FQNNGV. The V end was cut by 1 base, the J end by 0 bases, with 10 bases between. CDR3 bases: TGTGCCAGCAGCTTAGGAATGGGGAGCTCCTACAATGAGCAGTTCTTC. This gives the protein CASSLGMGSSYNEQFF. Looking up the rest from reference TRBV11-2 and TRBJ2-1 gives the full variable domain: EAGVAQSPRYKIIEKRQSVAFWCNPISGHATLYWYQQILGQGPKLLIQFQNNGVVDDSQLPKDRFSAERLKGVDSTLKIQPAKLEDSAVYLCASSLGMGSSYNEQFFGPGTRLTVL.

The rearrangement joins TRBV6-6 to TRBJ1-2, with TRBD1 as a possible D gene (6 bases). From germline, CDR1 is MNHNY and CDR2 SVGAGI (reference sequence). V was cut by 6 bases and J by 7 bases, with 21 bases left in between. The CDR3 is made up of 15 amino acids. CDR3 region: CASRTTGPSSTGYTF. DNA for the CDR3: TGTGCCAGCAGGACGACAGGTCCCTCTTCTACTGGCTACACCTTC.